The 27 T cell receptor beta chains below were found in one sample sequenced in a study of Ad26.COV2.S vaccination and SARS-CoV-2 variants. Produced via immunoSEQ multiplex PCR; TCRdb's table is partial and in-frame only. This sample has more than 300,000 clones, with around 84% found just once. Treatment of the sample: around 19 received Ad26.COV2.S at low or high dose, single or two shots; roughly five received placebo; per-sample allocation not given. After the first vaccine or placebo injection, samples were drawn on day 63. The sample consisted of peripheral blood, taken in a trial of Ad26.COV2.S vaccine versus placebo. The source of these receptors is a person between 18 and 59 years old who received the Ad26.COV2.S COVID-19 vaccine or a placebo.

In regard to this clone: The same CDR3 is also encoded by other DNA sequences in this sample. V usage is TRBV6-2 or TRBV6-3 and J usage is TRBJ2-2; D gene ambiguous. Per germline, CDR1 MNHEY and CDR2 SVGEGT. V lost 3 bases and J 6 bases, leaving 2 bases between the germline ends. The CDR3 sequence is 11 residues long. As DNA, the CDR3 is TGTGCCAGCAGTTATCCCGGGGAGCTGTTTTTT. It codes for CASSYPGELFF.

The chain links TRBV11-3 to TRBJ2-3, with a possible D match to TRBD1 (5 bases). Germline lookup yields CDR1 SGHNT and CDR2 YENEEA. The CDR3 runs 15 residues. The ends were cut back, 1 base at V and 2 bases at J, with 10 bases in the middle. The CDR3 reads CASSLAQGTTDTQYF. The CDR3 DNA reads TGTGCCAGCAGCTTAGCCCAGGGTACCACAGATACGCAGTATTTT.

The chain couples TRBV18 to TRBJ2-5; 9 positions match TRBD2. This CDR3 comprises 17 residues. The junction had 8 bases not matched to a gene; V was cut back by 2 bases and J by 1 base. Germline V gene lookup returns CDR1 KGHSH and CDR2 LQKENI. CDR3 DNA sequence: TGTGCCAGCTCACCAGTTCTTGCGGGGGGGTCCCAAGAGACCCAGTACTTC. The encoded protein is CASSPVLAGGSQETQYF.

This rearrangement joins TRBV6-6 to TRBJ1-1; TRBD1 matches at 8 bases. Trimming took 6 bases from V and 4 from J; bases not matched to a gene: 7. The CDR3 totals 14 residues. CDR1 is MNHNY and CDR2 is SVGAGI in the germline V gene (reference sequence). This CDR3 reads CASSIGQGGTEAFF. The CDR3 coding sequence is TGTGCCAGCAGCATCGGACAGGGTGGCACTGAAGCTTTCTTT.

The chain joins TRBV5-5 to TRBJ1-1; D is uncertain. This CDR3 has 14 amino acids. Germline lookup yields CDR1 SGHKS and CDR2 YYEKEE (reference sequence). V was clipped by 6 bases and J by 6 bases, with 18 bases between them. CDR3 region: CASTLRLAPSEAFF. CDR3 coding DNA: TGTGCCAGCACCCTTCGATTGGCCCCGTCTGAAGCTTTCTTT.

CDR3 sequence: CASSPTVNTEAFF. In DNA, the CDR3 is TGTGCCAGCAGTCCCACAGTGAACACTGAAGCTTTCTTT. J is TRBJ1-1 and V is TRBV6-2 or TRBV6-3; D uncertain. CDR1 MNHEY and CDR2 SVGEGT come from the germline V gene. The V end lost 5 bases, the J end lost 0 bases, and 7 bases lay between the germline ends. CDR3 length: 13 amino acids.

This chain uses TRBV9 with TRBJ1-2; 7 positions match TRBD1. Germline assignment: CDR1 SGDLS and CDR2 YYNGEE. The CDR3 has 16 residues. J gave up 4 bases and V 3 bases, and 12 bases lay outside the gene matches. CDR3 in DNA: TGTGCCAGCAGCGCCACAGGGGCCCCTGAACTCTATGGCTACACCTTC. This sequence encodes CASSATGAPELYGYTF.

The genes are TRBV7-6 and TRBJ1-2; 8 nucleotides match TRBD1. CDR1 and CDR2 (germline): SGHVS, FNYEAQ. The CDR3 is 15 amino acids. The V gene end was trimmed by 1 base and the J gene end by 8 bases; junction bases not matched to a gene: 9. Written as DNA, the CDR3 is TGTGCCAGCAGCTTAGAAGTGCAGGGGGCAGGGGGCTACACCTTC. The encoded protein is CASSLEVQGAGGYTF.

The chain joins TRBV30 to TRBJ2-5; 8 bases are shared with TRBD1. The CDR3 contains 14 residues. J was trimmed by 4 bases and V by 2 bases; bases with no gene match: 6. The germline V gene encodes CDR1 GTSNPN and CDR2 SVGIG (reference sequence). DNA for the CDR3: TGTGCCTGGAGTCCAACAGGGGGAGGAGAGACCCAGTACTTC. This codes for CAWSPTGGGETQYF.

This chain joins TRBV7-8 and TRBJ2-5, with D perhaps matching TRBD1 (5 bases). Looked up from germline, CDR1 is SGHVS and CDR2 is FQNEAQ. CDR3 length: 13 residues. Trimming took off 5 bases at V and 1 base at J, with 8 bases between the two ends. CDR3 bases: TGTGCCAGCAGCCGACAGTCCCAAGAGACCCAGTACTTC. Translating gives CASSRQSQETQYF.

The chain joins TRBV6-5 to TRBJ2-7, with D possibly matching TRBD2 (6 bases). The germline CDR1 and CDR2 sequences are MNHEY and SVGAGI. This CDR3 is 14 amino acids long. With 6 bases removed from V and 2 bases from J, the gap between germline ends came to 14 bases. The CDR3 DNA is TGTGCCAGCAGGGGGAGGTCCTCTACCTACGAGCAGTACTTC. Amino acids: CASRGRSSTYEQYF.

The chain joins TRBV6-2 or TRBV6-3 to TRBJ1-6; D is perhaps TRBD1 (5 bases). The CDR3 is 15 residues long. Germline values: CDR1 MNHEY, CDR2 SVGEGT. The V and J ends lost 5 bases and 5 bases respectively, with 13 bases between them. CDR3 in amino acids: CASSKRDGNNSPLHF. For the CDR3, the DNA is TGTGCCAGCAGTAAACGGGACGGAAATAATTCACCCCTCCACTTT.

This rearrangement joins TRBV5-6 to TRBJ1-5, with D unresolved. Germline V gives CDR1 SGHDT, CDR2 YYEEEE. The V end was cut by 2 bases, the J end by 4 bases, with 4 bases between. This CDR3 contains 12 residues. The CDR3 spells CASSLRNQPQHF. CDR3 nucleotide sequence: TGTGCCAGCAGCTTACGGAATCAGCCCCAGCATTTT.

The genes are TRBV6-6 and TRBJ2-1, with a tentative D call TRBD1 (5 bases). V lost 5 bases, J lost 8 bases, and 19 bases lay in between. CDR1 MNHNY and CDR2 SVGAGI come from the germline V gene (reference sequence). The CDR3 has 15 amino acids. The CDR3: CASSDRLSTSDEQFF. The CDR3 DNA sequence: TGTGCCAGCAGTGACAGATTATCGACGTCAGATGAGCAGTTCTTC.

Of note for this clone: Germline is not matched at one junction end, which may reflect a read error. The CDR3 bases are TGTGCCAGCAGTTGGCCGGGACGGATGAATACTGAAGCTTTCTTT. Translation gives CASSWPGRMNTEAFF. V usage is TRBV2 and J usage is TRBJ1-1; maybe TRBD1 (5 bases). The CDR3 has 15 amino acids. The germline gives CDR1 SNHLY, CDR2 FYNNEI.

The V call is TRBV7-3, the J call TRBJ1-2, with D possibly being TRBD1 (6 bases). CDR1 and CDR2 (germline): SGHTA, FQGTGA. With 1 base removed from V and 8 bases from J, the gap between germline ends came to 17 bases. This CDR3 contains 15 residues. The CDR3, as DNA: TGTGCCAGCAGCTTAATGGGAGGACAGTATGGCGGCTACACCTTC. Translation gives CASSLMGGQYGGYTF.

The CDR3 here is CASSPQAGEWTYEQYF. CDR3 in DNA: TGCGCCAGCAGCCCTCAAGCAGGGGAGTGGACCTACGAGCAGTACTTC. The genes are TRBV5-1 and TRBJ2-7, with D perhaps matching TRBD1 (6 bases). The CDR3 is made up of 16 amino acids. V gave up 4 bases and J gave up 2 bases, with 19 bases separating them. In germline, CDR1 is SGHRS, CDR2 YFSETQ.

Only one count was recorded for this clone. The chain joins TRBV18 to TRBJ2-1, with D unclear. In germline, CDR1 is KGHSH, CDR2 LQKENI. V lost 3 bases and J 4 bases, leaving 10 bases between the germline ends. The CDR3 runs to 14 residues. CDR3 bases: TGTGCCAGCTCACCCTTAGTGCGGTACAATGAGCAGTTCTTC. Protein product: CASSPLVRYNEQFF. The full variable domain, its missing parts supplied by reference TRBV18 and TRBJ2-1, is NAGVMQNPRHLVRRRGQEARLRCSPMKGHSHVYWYRQLPEEGLKFMVYLQKENIIDESGMPKERFSAEFPKEGPSILRIQQVVRGDSAAYFCASSPLVRYNEQFFGPGTRLTVL.

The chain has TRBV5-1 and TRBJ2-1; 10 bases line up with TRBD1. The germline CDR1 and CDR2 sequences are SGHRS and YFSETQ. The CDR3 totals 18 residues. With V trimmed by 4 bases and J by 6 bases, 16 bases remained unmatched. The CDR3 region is CASSPNRQGASYGNEQFF. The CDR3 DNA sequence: TGCGCCAGCAGCCCAAATCGACAGGGGGCGAGCTACGGCAATGAGCAGTTCTTC.

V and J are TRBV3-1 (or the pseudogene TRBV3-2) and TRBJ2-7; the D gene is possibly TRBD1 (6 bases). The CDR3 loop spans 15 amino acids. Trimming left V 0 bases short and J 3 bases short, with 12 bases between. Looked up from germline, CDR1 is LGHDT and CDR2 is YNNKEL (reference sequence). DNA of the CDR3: TGTGCCAGCAGCCAAGATTGGAAACAGGGCTACGAGCAGTACTTC. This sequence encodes CASSQDWKQGYEQYF.

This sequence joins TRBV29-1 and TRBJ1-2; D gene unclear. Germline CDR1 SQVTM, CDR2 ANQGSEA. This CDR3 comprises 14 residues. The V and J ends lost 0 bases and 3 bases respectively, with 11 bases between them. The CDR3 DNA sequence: TGCAGCGTTGAAGACCGGAGACACGACTATGGCTACACCTTC. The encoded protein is CSVEDRRHDYGYTF. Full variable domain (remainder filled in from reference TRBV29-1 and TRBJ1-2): SAVISQKPSRDICQRGTSLTIQCQVDSQVTMMFWYRQQPGQSLTLIATANQGSEATYESGFVIDKFPISRPNLTFSTLTVSNMSPEDSSIYLCSVEDRRHDYGYTFGSGTRLTVV.

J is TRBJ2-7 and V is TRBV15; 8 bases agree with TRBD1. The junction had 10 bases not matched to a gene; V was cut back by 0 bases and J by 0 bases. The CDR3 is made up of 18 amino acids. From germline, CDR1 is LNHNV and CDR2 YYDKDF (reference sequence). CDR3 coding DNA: TGTGCCACCAGCAGAGAGTTGGGGACAGGACATAGCTCCTACGAGCAGTACTTC. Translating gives CATSRELGTGHSSYEQYF.

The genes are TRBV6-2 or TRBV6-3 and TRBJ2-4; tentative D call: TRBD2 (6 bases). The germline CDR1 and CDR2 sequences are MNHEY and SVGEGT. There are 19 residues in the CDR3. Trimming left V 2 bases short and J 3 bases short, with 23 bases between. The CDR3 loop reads CASSYTAGRGGIDKNIQYF. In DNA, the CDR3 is TGTGCCAGCAGTTACACCGCGGGACGTGGGGGGATAGACAAAAACATTCAGTACTTC.

The CDR3 DNA is TGTGCCAGCTCACCCCCCAGGGGCGACGAGCAGTACTTC. Its translation is CASSPPRGDEQYF. The chain is built from TRBV18 and TRBJ2-7; a weak D match, TRBD1 (6 bases). Trimming removed 3 bases at V and 5 bases at J, with 11 bases between. The CDR3 loop spans 13 amino acids. Germline V lookup: CDR1 KGHSH, CDR2 LQKENI.

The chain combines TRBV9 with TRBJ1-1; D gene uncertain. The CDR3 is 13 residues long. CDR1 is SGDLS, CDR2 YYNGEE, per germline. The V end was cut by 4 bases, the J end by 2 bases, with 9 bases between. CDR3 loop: CASSFQENTEAFF. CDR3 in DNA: TGTGCCAGCAGCTTTCAGGAAAACACTGAAGCTTTCTTT.

The CDR3 reads CASSDSDRTGVFPDTQYF. DNA for the CDR3: TGTGCCAGCAGTGACTCTGACCGGACAGGGGTTTTTCCAGATACGCAGTATTTT. The J gene is TRBJ2-3, the V gene TRBV6-4; 9 nucleotides align to TRBD1. This CDR3 is 18 amino acids long. V lost 0 bases, J lost 4 bases, and 11 bases stayed unmatched. In germline, CDR1 is MRHNA, CDR2 SNTAGT.

The CDR3 region is CASSYSLGGVQETQYF. Written as DNA, the CDR3 is TGTGCCAGCAGTTACTCGCTTGGGGGGGTCCAAGAGACCCAGTACTTC. The chain employs TRBV6-2 or TRBV6-3 and TRBJ2-5, with TRBD2 matching 7 bases. This CDR3 is 16 amino acids long. CDR1 MNHEY and CDR2 SVGEGT come from the germline V gene. Trimming at V came to 0 bases and at J to 1 base, leaving 5 bases not matched to a gene.